This T cell receptor beta chain was documented in a study of control samples from healthy donors and cancer patients. The CDR3 totals 11 residues. V was clipped by 2 bases and J by 3 bases, with 1 base between them. Only in-frame clones appear in the TCRdb table, and some are missing; sequencing was by immunoSEQ multiplex PCR. This table has some 100,000 clones, 85% to 95% appearing once. This clonotype originated in a man aged 18 to 30 in good health. The sequenced sample consisted of blood. J is TRBJ2-5 and V is TRBV12-3 or TRBV12-4; D not certain. CDR3 loop: CASSLKETQYF. The CDR3 DNA reads as TGTGCCAGCAGTTTAAAAGAGACCCAGTACTTC.